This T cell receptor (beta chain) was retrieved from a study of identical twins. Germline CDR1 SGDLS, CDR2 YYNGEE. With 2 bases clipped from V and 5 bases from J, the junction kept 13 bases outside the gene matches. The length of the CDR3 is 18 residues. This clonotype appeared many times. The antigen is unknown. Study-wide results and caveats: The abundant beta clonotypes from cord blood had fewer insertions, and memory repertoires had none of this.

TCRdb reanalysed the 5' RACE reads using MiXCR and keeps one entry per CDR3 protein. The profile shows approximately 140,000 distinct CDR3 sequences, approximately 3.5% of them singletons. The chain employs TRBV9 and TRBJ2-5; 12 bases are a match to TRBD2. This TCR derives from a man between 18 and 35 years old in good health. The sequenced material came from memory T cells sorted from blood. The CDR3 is CASSVGGLAGGPTETQYF. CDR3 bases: TGTGCCAGCAGCGTGGGCGGTCTAGCGGGAGGGCCGACGGAGACCCAGTACTTC.